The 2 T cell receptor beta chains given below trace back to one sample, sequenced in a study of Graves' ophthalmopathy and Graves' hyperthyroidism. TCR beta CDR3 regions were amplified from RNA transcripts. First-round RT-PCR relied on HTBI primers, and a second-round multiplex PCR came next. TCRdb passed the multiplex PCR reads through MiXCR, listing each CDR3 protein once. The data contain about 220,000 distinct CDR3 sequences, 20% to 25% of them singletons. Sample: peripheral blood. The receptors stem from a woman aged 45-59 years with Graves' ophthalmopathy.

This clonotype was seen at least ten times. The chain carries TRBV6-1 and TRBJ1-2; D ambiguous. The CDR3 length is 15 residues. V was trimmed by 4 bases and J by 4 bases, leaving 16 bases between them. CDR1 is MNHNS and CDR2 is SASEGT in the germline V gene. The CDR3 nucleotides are TGTGCCAGCAGTGTTATGGTAGGAGGTGGCTATGGCTACACCTTC. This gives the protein CASSVMVGGGYGYTF.

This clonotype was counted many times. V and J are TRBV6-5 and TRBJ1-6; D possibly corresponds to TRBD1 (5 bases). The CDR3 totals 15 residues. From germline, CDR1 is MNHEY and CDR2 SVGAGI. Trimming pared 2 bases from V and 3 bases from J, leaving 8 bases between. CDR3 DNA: TGTGCCAGCAGTTACGCCGACAGCTATAATTCACCCCTCCACTTT. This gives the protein CASSYADSYNSPLHF.